This T cell receptor (beta chain) was sequenced during a study of T cell responses to AZD1222 COVID-19 vaccine. The germline V gene has CDR1 SNHLY and CDR2 FYNNEI. V lost 6 bases and J lost 2, with 11 bases in between. CDR3 size: 14 residues. The method was immunoSEQ multiplex PCR; TCRdb's version includes in-frame clones alone and lacks a portion of them. The sample yields about 140,000 clones, about 90% seen once. V and J are TRBV2 and TRBJ2-1, with D possibly being TRBD2 (6 bases). This receptor was taken from an adult in good health. The sample in question was peripheral blood, obtained on day 0 of AZD1222 vaccination. CDR3 in DNA: TGTGCCAGCAGATCCGGGAGCGCCTACAATGAGCAGTTCTTC. Its protein product is CASRSGSAYNEQFF.